A single sample gave rise to the 29 T cell receptor beta chains below, sequenced in a study of shared clonotypes between healthy human individuals. Sequencing was performed with immunoSEQ multiplex PCR; in TCRdb, only in-frame clones are kept and a portion is missing. The table includes more than 850,000 clones, 75% to 85% detected once. The sample was memory CD4+ T cells from PBMCs. Regarding subset: CD45RA-negative fraction. The origin of the receptors is a man aged 18 to 30 in good health. Some clones in this sample may be carry-over from other donors' samples.

The V and J genes are TRBV11-2 and TRBJ2-7; the match to TRBD2 covers 8 bases. The germline V gene encodes CDR1 SGHAT and CDR2 FQNNGV. This CDR3 spans 14 amino acids. Trimming cost V 9 bases and J 4 bases; bases outside gene matches: 11. The CDR3 nucleotides read TGTGCCAGTGATCAAAGCGGGAGTTTGTACGAGCAGTACTTC. It specifies CASDQSGSLYEQYF.

Here the CDR3 DNA reads TGTGCCACCAACCCGACTGGGACTAGCACAGATACGCAGTATTTT. Translation gives CATNPTGTSTDTQYF. This chain uses TRBV19 with TRBJ2-3; a weak D match, TRBD2 (6 bases). Trimming stripped 10 bases from V and 0 bases from J, with 17 bases between. The germline CDR1 and CDR2 sequences are LNHDA and SQIVND (reference sequence). The CDR3 is 15 residues long. Full variable domain (remainder filled in from reference TRBV19 and TRBJ2-3): DGGITQSPKYLFRKEGQNVTLSCEQNLNHDAMYWYRQDPGQGLRLIYYSQIVNDFQKGDIAEGYSVSREKKESFPLTVTSAQKNPTAFYLCATNPTGTSTDTQYFGPGTRLTVL.

The genes are TRBV5-1 and TRBJ2-3; D might be TRBD1 (5 bases). The CDR3 loop spans 15 amino acids. V gave up 2 bases and J gave up 0 bases, with 10 bases separating them. CDR1 and CDR2 (germline): SGHRS, YFSETQ. In nucleotides, the CDR3 is TGCGCCAGCAGCTTTGGGGCCTTAAGCACAGATACGCAGTATTTT. The encoded protein is CASSFGALSTDTQYF.

The CDR3 nucleotides read TGCGCCAGCAGTGCGGGACTAGCGGGAGGGGAGATCGAGCAGTACTTC. It translates to CASSAGLAGGEIEQYF. The chain links TRBV10-1 to TRBJ2-7; TRBD2 matches 16 bases. Trimming removed 4 bases from V and 6 bases from J; junction bases left unmatched: 6. This CDR3 spans 16 amino acids. Germline loops: CDR1 WNHNN, CDR2 SYGVQD (reference sequence).

This clone was observed a few times. This chain connects TRBV7-9 to TRBJ2-1; TRBD1 might be the D (6 bases). Per germline, CDR1 SEHNR and CDR2 FQNEAQ (reference sequence). With 5 bases removed from V and 7 bases from J, the gap between germline ends came to 18 bases. CDR3 length equals 15 residues. CDR3 DNA sequence: TGTGCCAGCAGCCCAGGCCAGGGGTGGGTTAATGAGCAGTTCTTC. This sequence encodes CASSPGQGWVNEQFF.

The rearrangement links TRBV6-6 to TRBJ1-1; D unclear. Germline V gene data show CDR1 as MNHNY and CDR2 as SVGAGI (reference sequence). There are 12 residues in the CDR3. V lost 4 bases and J lost 11, with 14 bases in between. The DNA of the CDR3 is TGTGCCAGCAGTTCTAGGGAGTCGGGGGCTTTCTTT. Residues: CASSSRESGAFF.

As concerns this clone: Other nucleotide sequences from this sample produce the same CDR3. This CDR3 is CASSQNSYEQYF. The CDR3 bases are TGTGCCAGCTCTCAGAACTCTTACGAGCAGTACTTC. The gene calls are TRBV18 and TRBJ2-7; D gene unclear. Germline-derived CDR1 and CDR2 are KGHSH and LQKENI. Trimming shortened V by 6 bases and J by 4 bases, and 10 bases separated the two germline ends. The length of the CDR3 is 12 residues.

The CDR3 bases are TGCGCCAGCAGCTTGGTGCGGGGGTTGGGGACAGATACGCAGTATTTT. It encodes CASSLVRGLGTDTQYF. The chain couples TRBV5-1 to TRBJ2-3; TRBD2 matches at 7 bases. J lost 3 bases, V lost 0 bases, and 7 bases had no gene match. CDR3 length: 16 amino acids. The germline V gene encodes CDR1 SGHRS and CDR2 YFSETQ.

This clone has just a few counts. The chain links TRBV29-1 to TRBJ1-1; 8 bases match TRBD1. This CDR3 has 13 amino acids. The V and J ends lost 4 bases and 5 bases, in that order; junction bases with no gene match: 6. The germline CDR1 and CDR2 sequences are SQVTM and ANQGSEA. CDR3 coding DNA: TGCAGCGTTGGGACGGGACAGGAGACTGAAGCTTTCTTT. Translating gives CSVGTGQETEAFF.

The chain uses TRBV28 and TRBJ1-2; D is unclear. Per germline, CDR1 MDHEN and CDR2 SYDVKM. Trimming pared 7 bases from V and 0 bases from J, leaving 15 bases between. This CDR3 has 15 residues. In nucleotides, the CDR3 is TGTGCCAGCACCCTGGACTCCCGAGCTAACTATGGCTACACCTTC. It yields the protein CASTLDSRANYGYTF.

V is TRBV7-6 and J is TRBJ2-5; D gene ambiguous. The CDR3 spans 15 residues. V shed 3 bases and J shed 1 base, with 12 bases lying between them. Germline CDR1 reads SGHVS; CDR2 reads FNYEAQ. The CDR3 region is CASSFEGATQETQYF. In DNA, the CDR3 is TGTGCCAGCAGCTTTGAAGGAGCTACCCAAGAGACCCAGTACTTC.

The rearrangement uses TRBV7-2 and TRBJ1-3; possible D gene TRBD1, 5 bases. Looked up from germline, CDR1 is SGHTA and CDR2 is FQGNSA. This CDR3 comprises 14 residues. V lost 5 bases, J lost 3 bases, and 11 bases lay in between. The CDR3: CASSPATDGNTIYF. The DNA of the CDR3 is TGTGCCAGCAGCCCGGCGACAGATGGAAACACCATATATTTT.

The rearrangement links TRBV10-1 to TRBJ1-5; D not certain. Trimming took 5 bases from V and 5 from J, leaving 13 bases between them. Germline lookup yields CDR1 WNHNN and CDR2 SYGVQD (reference sequence). This CDR3 region has 14 residues. The chain's CDR3 is CASSRTAEDQPQHF. CDR3 DNA: TGCGCCAGCAGTCGGACGGCAGAGGATCAGCCCCAGCATTTT.

Written as DNA, the CDR3 is TGTGCCAGCAGCGAAATAGCGGGAGCCCCCGGCGAGCAGTACTTC. Translated, it gives CASSEIAGAPGEQYF. The gene calls are TRBV7-6 and TRBJ2-7; 9 bases agree with TRBD2. Trimming removed 5 bases from V and 6 bases from J; junction bases left unmatched: 11. In germline, CDR1 is SGHVS, CDR2 FNYEAQ. The CDR3 has 15 amino acids. Drawing the rest from reference TRBV7-6 and TRBJ2-7, the complete variable domain is GAGVSQSPRYKVTKRGQDVALRCDPISGHVSLYWYRQALGQGPEFLTYFNYEAQQDKSGLPNDRFSAERPEGSISTLTIQRTEQRDSAMYRCASSEIAGAPGEQYFGPGTRLTVT.

The J gene is TRBJ2-7, the V gene TRBV9, with TRBD1 matching 8 bases. Germline V CDR1 and CDR2: SGDLS, YYNGEE. CDR3 length: 14 residues. V lost 4 bases to trimming and J lost 2 bases; unmatched junction nucleotides: 5. The CDR3 sequence is CASSTQGVPYEQYF. The CDR3 DNA reads as TGTGCCAGCAGCACACAGGGGGTACCCTACGAGCAGTACTTC.

A note on this clone: The junction departs from the called germline gene at one end, perhaps through a read error. The rearrangement uses TRBV4-1 and TRBJ2-5, with 7 bases aligning to TRBD1. CDR3 length: 17 amino acids. Germline CDR1 and CDR2: MGHRA and YSYEKL. CDR3 in amino acids: CASSQDLMTGPQGTQYF. In DNA form, the CDR3 reads TGCGCCAGCAGCCAAGATCTTATGACAGGGCCCCAAGGGACCCAGTACTTC.

This clone has just a few counts. The V and J genes are TRBV4-2 and TRBJ1-4; TRBD1 aligns across 8 bases. The CDR3 runs 16 residues. Germline V gene sequence: CDR1 LGHNA, CDR2 YNFKEQ. V shed 5 bases, J shed 8 bases, and the junction held 13 bases outside the gene matches. CDR3 in amino acids: CASSSYRQGSGEKLFF. DNA of the CDR3: TGTGCCAGCAGCTCCTACAGACAGGGGAGTGGGGAAAAACTGTTTTTT.

This clone was detected a few times. The V call is TRBV5-1, the J call TRBJ2-6; D may be TRBD1 (5 bases). Germline assignment: CDR1 SGHRS and CDR2 YFSETQ. This CDR3 has 16 residues. V lost 0 bases to trimming and J lost 4 bases, with 11 bases between them. The CDR3 DNA reads as TGCGCCAGCAGCTTGGTAGGGGCGCCGGGGGCCAACGTCCTGACTTTC. Residues: CASSLVGAPGANVLTF.

This sequence joins TRBV18 and TRBJ2-5, with D unresolved. The CDR3 runs to 15 residues. V lost 6 bases and J 1 base, leaving 15 bases between the germline ends. The germline V gene encodes CDR1 KGHSH and CDR2 LQKENI. The chain's CDR3 is CASSPFDAPQETQYF. The CDR3 nucleotides are TGTGCCAGCTCGCCCTTCGATGCTCCCCAAGAGACCCAGTACTTC.

The J gene is TRBJ1-2, the V gene TRBV28, with D possibly matching TRBD1 (5 bases). This CDR3 has 14 residues. Germline V gene data show CDR1 as MDHEN and CDR2 as SYDVKM. The V and J ends lost 6 bases and 8 bases respectively, with 19 bases between them. In DNA, the CDR3 is TGTGCCAGCAGCTCACCAGGGCCCCGACTGGGCTACACCTTC. It translates to CASSSPGPRLGYTF.

The rearrangement joins TRBV27 to TRBJ1-4; TRBD1 agrees at 9 bases. J was trimmed by 8 bases and V by 4 bases; bases with no gene match: 5. There are 14 residues in the CDR3. Looked up from germline, CDR1 is MNHEY and CDR2 is SMNVEV (reference sequence). In DNA form, the CDR3 reads TGTGCCAGCAGTTCTAACAGGGGGCGAGAAAAACTGTTTTTT. The encoded protein is CASSSNRGREKLFF.

On this clone itself: The junction departs from germline at one end; a sequencing error may be responsible. The chain uses TRBV6-1 and TRBJ2-4; D gene unclear. In germline, CDR1 is MNHNS, CDR2 SASEGT. The CDR3 is 13 amino acids. CDR3 coding DNA: TGTGCCAGCAGTGATTTACTTGAGACCGCCGACTGCTTC. Protein product: CASSDLLETADCF.

The chain joins TRBV6-6 to TRBJ2-2; the match to TRBD2 covers 9 bases. CDR3 size: 15 residues. The germline V gene encodes CDR1 MNHNY and CDR2 SVGAGI (reference sequence). The junction had 6 bases not matched to a gene; V was cut back by 6 bases and J by 4 bases. This CDR3 is CASRETSGPTGELFF. CDR3 nucleotides: TGTGCCAGCAGGGAGACTAGCGGACCCACCGGGGAGCTGTTTTTT.

This chain uses TRBV5-1 with TRBJ1-1, with 8 bases that match TRBD1. This CDR3 comprises 16 residues. Germline CDR1 and CDR2: SGHRS and YFSETQ. V was pared by 4 bases and J by 0 bases, with 8 bases of the junction left unmatched. CDR3 DNA: TGCGCCAGCAGCCAACTAGGGACAGGAATGAACACTGAAGCTTTCTTT. As protein: CASSQLGTGMNTEAFF.

The chain uses TRBV10-3 and TRBJ2-2, with 8 bases identical to TRBD1. V was pared by 5 bases and J by 0 bases, with 8 bases of the junction left unmatched. This CDR3 region has 17 residues. Germline lookup yields CDR1 ENHRY and CDR2 SYGVKD. CDR3 region: CAISPAQGASNTGELFF. The CDR3 DNA follows: TGTGCCATCAGTCCTGCTCAGGGGGCGTCGAACACCGGGGAGCTGTTTTTT.

The rearrangement links TRBV7-2 to TRBJ1-2; D unresolved. With 5 bases removed from V and 7 bases from J, the gap between germline ends came to 14 bases. There are 13 residues in the CDR3. CDR1 SGHTA and CDR2 FQGNSA come from the germline V gene. The DNA for the CDR3 is TGTGCCAGCAGCCAAACTGGAGCCCCTGGCTACACCTTC. Protein sequence: CASSQTGAPGYTF.

The rearrangement joins TRBV28 to TRBJ2-2; 9 positions match TRBD2. Trimming took 3 bases from V and 5 from J; bases not matched to a gene: 7. The CDR3 is 16 residues long. Germline V gene data show CDR1 as MDHEN and CDR2 as SYDVKM. As DNA, the CDR3 is TGTGCCAGCAGTTTCCCGACTAGCGGTTCGACCGGGGAGCTGTTTTTT. Translation: CASSFPTSGSTGELFF.

The CDR3 here is CASSSGLLQFF. In DNA, the CDR3 is TGTGCCAGCAGCTCTGGACTTTTGCAGTTCTTC. J is TRBJ2-1 and V is TRBV11-2; maybe TRBD2 (5 bases). CDR1 is SGHAT and CDR2 is FQNNGV in the germline V gene. The V and J ends lost 4 bases and 12 bases respectively, with 10 bases between them. The CDR3 is 11 amino acids.

The table lists this clone with a few counts. J is TRBJ2-3 and V is TRBV11-2; 8 bases are a match to TRBD1. Trimming cost V 3 bases and J 1 base; bases outside gene matches: 6. This CDR3 has 16 residues. The germline CDR1 and CDR2 sequences are SGHAT and FQNNGV. Here the CDR3 DNA reads TGTGCCAGCAGCTTCAGAGGGACAGGAGGCACAGATACGCAGTATTTT. This codes for CASSFRGTGGTDTQYF.